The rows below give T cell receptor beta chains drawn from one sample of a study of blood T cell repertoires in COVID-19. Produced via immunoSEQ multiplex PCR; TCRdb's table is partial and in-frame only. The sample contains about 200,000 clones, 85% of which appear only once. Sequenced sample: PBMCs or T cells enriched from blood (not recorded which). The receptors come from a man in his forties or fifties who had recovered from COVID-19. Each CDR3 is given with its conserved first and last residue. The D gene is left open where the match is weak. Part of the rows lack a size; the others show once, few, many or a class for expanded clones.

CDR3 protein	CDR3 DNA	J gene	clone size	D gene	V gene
CASSVLAGGTFEQFF	TGTGCCAGCAGTGTACTAGCGGGGGGTACTTTTGAGCAGTTCTTC	TRBJ2-1	NA	TRBD2	TRBV2
CASSLHQTGSYEQYF	TGTGCCAGCAGTTTACACCAGACAGGAAGCTACGAGCAGTACTTC	TRBJ2-7	NA	NA	TRBV28
CASRRTIAGGISNQPQHF	TGTGCCAGCAGGCGAACGATAGCAGGGGGCATTAGCAATCAGCCCCAGCATTTT	TRBJ1-5	NA	TRBD1	TRBV6-6
CASSQVPGTSGRASQETQYF	TGTGCCAGCAGCCAAGTGCCCGGGACTAGCGGGAGGGCCAGTCAAGAGACCCAGTACTTC	TRBJ2-5	once	TRBD2	TRBV3-1/TRBV3-2
CASSRLGELFF	TGTGCCAGCAGCAGACTCGGGGAGCTGTTTTTT	TRBJ2-2	few	NA	TRBV12-3/TRBV12-4
CASSSTLQGANSPLHF	TGTGCCAGCAGTTCAACCTTGCAAGGGGCCAATTCACCCCTCCACTTT	TRBJ1-6	few	NA	TRBV2
CASSKGVLGYTF	TGTGCCAGTAGTAAGGGGGTTCTTGGCTACACCTTC	TRBJ1-2	NA	NA	TRBV19
CASSTGNLYEQYF	TGTGCCAGCAGCACCGGGAATCTATACGAGCAGTACTTC	TRBJ2-7	NA	NA	TRBV7-9
CASRPTGLYEQYF	TGTGCCAGCAGACCTACAGGGCTCTACGAGCAGTACTTC	TRBJ2-7	NA	NA	TRBV7-8
CASRAGYEQYF	TGTGCCAGTAGAGCAGGGTACGAGCAGTACTTC	TRBJ2-7	NA	NA	TRBV19
CASSWGTSGPNSYEQYF	TGTGCCAGCAGTTGGGGGACTAGCGGGCCCAACTCCTACGAGCAGTACTTC	TRBJ2-7	NA	TRBD2	TRBV27
CAWSVRGYGYTF	TGTGCCTGGAGTGTACGCGGCTATGGCTACACCTTC	TRBJ1-2	NA	NA	TRBV30